This T cell receptor (beta chain) was sequenced during a study of T cell changes during pregnancy in multiple sclerosis. Germline CDR1 reads SGHTA; CDR2 reads FQGNSA. This CDR3 has 18 amino acids. After removal of 2 bases from V and 6 bases from J, the junction contained 12 bases not matched to a gene. Using immunoSEQ multiplex PCR, the repertoire was profiled, and TCRdb retains in-frame clones only, with some absent. The data hold tens of thousands of clones, with around 93% observed a single time. V gene TRBV7-2 combines with J gene TRBJ2-1; 11 positions match TRBD2. The clonotype was recovered from a female donor in good health, enrolled as a control in a pregnancy study. The source was peripheral blood, collected after pregnancy. The DNA of the CDR3 is TGTGCCAGCAGCTTAATCCGACCCGGGACTAGCGGTTCCAATGAGCAGTTCTTC. It is translated as CASSLIRPGTSGSNEQFF.